The next 21 T cell receptor beta chains were all read from a single sample in a study of shared clonotypes between healthy human individuals (dated by TCRdb to the early 2020s). The library was generated by the immunoSEQ multiplex PCR assay. TCRdb took this table from immuneACCESS and kept in-frame rearrangements with V and J called. Such tables lack part of the clones; where checked against another copy, unresolved V genes explain under half of the gap, and the rest is unexplained. The table for this sample lists about 580,000 clones; 95% to 98% of them were counted only once. Together, the top ten hold approximately 0.33% of the sample. CD8 naive samples were CD45RO-negative cells positively selected for CCR7, giving a CD45RA+CCR7+ population that excluded TemRA cells. Sequenced: naive CD8+ T cells sorted from blood. Explained via the paper, the cell subset or site label denotes: CD45RA+CCR7+. These receptors were obtained from a man aged 30 to 45 in good health.

This chain connects TRBV6-5 to TRBJ2-1; D is unresolved. Per the germline V gene, CDR1 is MNHEY and CDR2 is SVGAGI. The CDR3 covers 15 residues. V shed 0 bases and J shed 0 bases, with 6 bases lying between them. The DNA of the CDR3 is TGTGCCAGCAGTTACTCGAGTAGCTCCTACAATGAGCAGTTCTTC. Its protein is CASSYSSSSYNEQFF.

The chain has TRBV5-5 and TRBJ2-1, with D possibly being TRBD2 (5 bases). V shed 4 bases and J shed 0 bases, with 11 bases lying between them. The germline gives CDR1 SGHKS, CDR2 YYEKEE (reference sequence). The CDR3 consists of 15 residues. This CDR3 is CASSPYGDSYNEQFF. The CDR3 region has the DNA TGTGCCAGCAGCCCTTACGGGGACTCCTACAATGAGCAGTTCTTC. Combining the CDR3 with reference TRBV5-5 and TRBJ2-1 gives the whole variable domain DAGVTQSPTHLIKTRGQQVTLRCSPISGHKSVSWYQQVLGQGPQFIFQYYEKEERGRGNFPDRFSARQFPNYSSELNVNALLLGDSALYLCASSPYGDSYNEQFFGPGTRLTVL.

The CDR3 spells CASSSPVDSGPTPYNEQFF. The CDR3 nucleotides are TGTGCCAGCAGCTCTCCTGTTGATAGCGGCCCAACCCCATACAATGAGCAGTTCTTC. This chain links TRBV7-3 with TRBJ2-1; maybe TRBD2 (6 bases). Germline lookup yields CDR1 SGHTA and CDR2 FQGTGA. There are 19 residues in the CDR3. Deletions cut 4 bases from V and 4 bases from J, with 26 bases between.

CDR3 DNA: TGTGCCAGCAGCCTAAGCAGGGTCCCTCGGGGTAATGAAAAACTGTTTTTT. It yields the protein CASSLSRVPRGNEKLFF. V is TRBV5-5 and J is TRBJ1-4, with a tentative D call TRBD1 (5 bases). Trimming left V 4 bases short and J 4 bases short, with 20 bases between. The CDR3 totals 17 residues. Germline lookup yields CDR1 SGHKS and CDR2 YYEKEE (reference sequence).

The genes are TRBV5-1 and TRBJ2-3, with 8 bases that match TRBD1. V shed 3 bases, J shed 2 bases, and the junction held 8 bases outside the gene matches. This CDR3 is built from 16 residues. From germline, CDR1 is SGHRS and CDR2 YFSETQ. The chain's CDR3 is CASSWTETGATDTQYF. In nucleotides, the CDR3 is TGCGCCAGCAGCTGGACCGAGACAGGGGCCACAGATACGCAGTATTTT.

The V and J genes are TRBV4-3 and TRBJ1-2; the D is unclear. Germline lookup yields CDR1 LGHNA and CDR2 YSLEER. V was pared by 7 bases and J by 2 bases, with 14 bases between. CDR3 length equals 14 residues. The CDR3 sequence is CASNPNRGNYGYTF. CDR3 nucleotides: TGCGCCAGCAACCCGAACCGTGGGAACTATGGCTACACCTTC.

This clone appeared once. The J gene is TRBJ1-1, the V gene TRBV7-9, with D tentatively TRBD1 (5 bases). Germline assignment: CDR1 SEHNR and CDR2 FQNEAQ (reference sequence). V was clipped by 1 base and J by 10 bases, with 16 bases between them. CDR3 length: 14 residues. The CDR3: CASSLGGDFGRAFF. DNA of the CDR3: TGTGCCAGCAGCTTAGGCGGGGACTTCGGGAGAGCTTTCTTT.

The chain couples TRBV5-1 to TRBJ2-1; D is perhaps TRBD1 (7 bases). Germline assignment: CDR1 SGHRS and CDR2 YFSETQ. V gave up 3 bases and J gave up 8 bases, with 18 bases separating them. The CDR3 extends over 15 amino acids. The CDR3 nucleotides read TGCGCCAGCAGCTCTTGGAGGGGGCCTCTAGATGAGCAGTTCTTC. This codes for CASSSWRGPLDEQFF. The whole variable domain, remainder taken from reference TRBV5-1 and TRBJ2-1, is KAGVTQTPRYLIKTRGQQVTLSCSPISGHRSVSWYQQTPGQGLQFLFEYFSETQRNKGNFPGRFSGRQFSNSRSEMNVSTLELGDSALYLCASSSWRGPLDEQFFGPGTRLTVL.

The J gene is TRBJ2-5, the V gene TRBV28, with 11 bases aligning to TRBD1. Germline lookup yields CDR1 MDHEN and CDR2 SYDVKM. There are 16 residues in the CDR3. The ends lost 5 bases at V and 3 bases at J; junction bases unmatched: 8. CDR3 sequence reads: CASSLGTGGQEETQYF. CDR3 nucleotides: TGTGCCAGCAGTCTTGGGACAGGGGGGCAGGAAGAGACCCAGTACTTC.

The rearrangement links TRBV6-1 to TRBJ2-7; 10 bases align to TRBD1. The trim removed 7 bases at V and 3 bases at J, leaving 3 bases unmatched. Germline V gene data show CDR1 as MNHNS and CDR2 as SASEGT. The length of the CDR3 is 13 residues. CDR3 loop: CASIRTGGYEQYF. The CDR3 DNA is TGTGCCAGCATCAGGACAGGGGGCTACGAGCAGTACTTC.

The chain links TRBV29-1 to TRBJ2-3; D uncertain. Germline V gene data show CDR1 as SQVTM and CDR2 as ANQGSEA. The CDR3 is 13 residues long. Trimming cost V 4 bases and J 2 bases, with 10 bases left between them. DNA for the CDR3: TGCAGCGTTGTTTTACACCCCACAGATACGCAGTATTTT. Translating it yields CSVVLHPTDTQYF.

This chain joins TRBV18 and TRBJ1-3; TRBD1 might be the D (6 bases). V lost 5 bases to trimming and J lost 4 bases, with 18 bases between them. This CDR3 has 16 amino acids. Per the germline V gene, CDR1 is KGHSH and CDR2 is LQKENI. CDR3 region: CASSESNREAGNTIYF. The CDR3 coding sequence is TGTGCCAGCTCAGAAAGCAACAGGGAAGCAGGAAACACCATATATTTT.

V and J are TRBV7-9 and TRBJ2-6; D unclear. The CDR3 consists of 15 residues. The V end lost 3 bases, the J end lost 6 bases, and 12 bases lay between the germline ends. Germline CDR1 is SEHNR and CDR2 is FQNEAQ (reference sequence). DNA for the CDR3: TGTGCCAGCAGCTTCCCAAACTTCGAGGCCAACGTCCTGACTTTC. Residues: CASSFPNFEANVLTF. Full variable domain (rest looked up from reference TRBV7-9 and TRBJ2-6): DTGVSQNPRHKITKRGQNVTFRCDPISEHNRLYWYRQTLGQGPEFLTYFQNEAQLEKSRLLSDRFSAERPKGSFSTLEIQRTEQGDSAMYLCASSFPNFEANVLTFGAGSRLTVL.

The chain employs TRBV10-3 and TRBJ2-3, with 13 bases matching TRBD2. The length of the CDR3 is 18 residues. CDR1 is ENHRY and CDR2 is SYGVKD in the germline V gene. The V gene end was trimmed by 3 bases and the J gene end by 4 bases; junction bases not matched to a gene: 10. CDR3 sequence: CAISETSGRAGSPDTQYF. The CDR3 bases are TGTGCCATCAGTGAAACTAGCGGGAGGGCCGGGTCCCCAGATACGCAGTATTTT.

Remarks on this clone: This CDR3 is also generated by other DNA sequences in the sample. The rearrangement uses TRBV30 and TRBJ1-5, with a tentative D call TRBD1 (5 bases). Germline values: CDR1 GTSNPN, CDR2 SVGIG (reference sequence). The V end lost 1 base, the J end lost 5 bases, and 9 bases lay between the germline ends. The CDR3 runs to 13 residues. The CDR3 DNA sequence: TGTGCCTGGAGTGAGCAGGGAGATCAGCCCCAGCATTTT. Its translation: CAWSEQGDQPQHF.

V is TRBV7-9 and J is TRBJ2-1; D is undetermined. Trimming took off 0 bases at V and 8 bases at J, with 8 bases between the two ends. The CDR3 is made up of 13 amino acids. CDR1 SEHNR and CDR2 FQNEAQ come from the germline V gene (reference sequence). For the CDR3, the DNA is TGTGCCAGCAGCTTAGCTAGGGCTTATGAGCAGTTCTTC. Translating gives CASSLARAYEQFF.

The chain joins TRBV4-1 to TRBJ2-1, with D perhaps TRBD2 (6 bases). The germline gives CDR1 MGHRA, CDR2 YSYEKL. Trimming stripped 3 bases from V and 7 bases from J, with 13 bases between. CDR3 length equals 14 residues. CDR3 in DNA: TGCGCCAGCAGCCAGGGGGTGGGGGGTAATGAGCAGTTCTTC. Protein: CASSQGVGGNEQFF.

This chain connects TRBV7-8 to TRBJ1-1; D uncertain. The CDR3 contains 13 residues. Trimming removed 11 bases from V and 0 bases from J, with 13 bases in between. Germline V gene lookup returns CDR1 SGHVS and CDR2 FQNEAQ. The CDR3 sequence: CAGERALNTEAFF. The CDR3 coding sequence is TGTGCCGGAGAAAGGGCATTGAACACTGAAGCTTTCTTT.

The CDR3 DNA follows: TGTGCCAGCAGCTTGGGACTACACAATGAGCAGTTCTTC. Protein product: CASSLGLHNEQFF. The rearrangement uses TRBV7-9 and TRBJ2-1; 7 bases are a match to TRBD2. Germline CDR1 and CDR2: SEHNR and FQNEAQ (reference sequence). CDR3 length: 13 amino acids. Trimming cost V 3 bases and J 5 bases; bases outside gene matches: 1.

Note on this clone: Other DNA sequences in the same sample also yield this CDR3. The V gene is TRBV7-9, the J gene TRBJ2-5; a weak D match, TRBD2 (6 bases). Trimming took off 1 base at V and 1 base at J, with 7 bases between the two ends. This CDR3 is built from 14 residues. Germline V gene lookup returns CDR1 SEHNR and CDR2 FQNEAQ (reference sequence). The CDR3 sequence is CASSLVGGQETQYF. The CDR3 DNA follows: TGTGCCAGCAGCTTAGTCGGGGGCCAAGAGACCCAGTACTTC.

The chain recombines TRBV7-3 with TRBJ2-1; 11 bases fit TRBD2. The ends lost 5 bases at V and 4 bases at J; junction bases unmatched: 4. CDR3 size: 15 residues. CDR1 and CDR2 from the germline V gene are SGHTA and FQGTGA. CDR3 nucleotides: TGTGCCAGCAGCATACTAGCGGGAGAGTACAATGAGCAGTTCTTC. It specifies CASSILAGEYNEQFF. Filled out from reference TRBV7-3 and TRBJ2-1, the complete variable domain reads GAGVSQTPSNKVTEKGKYVELRCDPISGHTALYWYRQSLGQGPEFLIYFQGTGAADDSGLPNDRFFAVRPEGSVSTLKIQRTERGDSAVYLCASSILAGEYNEQFFGPGTRLTVL.